The 30 T cell receptor beta chains presented below share a single source sample, sequenced in a study of cytomegalovirus exposure and HLA in healthy donors. The PCR was carried out with 60 Vbeta primers and 13 Jbeta primers. Clones were read by immunoSEQ multiplex PCR, and TCRdb kept only the in-frame ones, dropping some. The sample lists 150,000 to 200,000 clones; about 70% were seen once. Sequencing was performed on PBMCs. These receptor sequences come from a young woman in good health and CMV-seronegative.

The J gene is TRBJ1-1, the V gene TRBV9; D is unclear. Trimming took 8 bases from V and 7 from J, leaving 6 bases between them. CDR1 and CDR2 from the germline V gene are SGDLS and YYNGEE. The length of the CDR3 is 9 residues. CDR3 DNA sequence: TGTGCCAGGGAGATTGAAGCTTTCTTT. Amino acids: CAREIEAFF.

The rearrangement joins TRBV7-9 to TRBJ2-7; 8 positions match TRBD1. The CDR3 runs 15 residues. The J segment lost 5 bases and the V segment lost 2 bases, leaving 8 bases of the junction unmatched. CDR1 and CDR2 from the germline V gene are SEHNR and FQNEAQ (reference sequence). CDR3 protein: CASSLPRDRPHEQYF. DNA of the CDR3: TGTGCCAGCAGCTTACCTAGGGACAGGCCCCACGAGCAGTACTTC.

This chain joins TRBV5-4 and TRBJ2-5; D is perhaps TRBD2 (5 bases). The germline V gene has CDR1 SGHNT and CDR2 YYREEE (reference sequence). The CDR3 extends over 17 amino acids. V lost 2 bases, J lost 1 base, and 18 bases lay in between. CDR3 DNA: TGTGCCAGCAGCTTAGGCTCTATGGGGAGCTCCCAAGAGACCCAGTACTTC. It specifies CASSLGSMGSSQETQYF.

This chain links TRBV7-3 with TRBJ2-5; 9 bases are shared with TRBD1. J lost 0 bases, V lost 5 bases, and 1 base had no gene match. This CDR3 spans 14 amino acids. Germline V gene data show CDR1 as SGHTA and CDR2 as FQGTGA. The CDR3 nucleotides read TGTGCCAGCAGCCGGGACAGGGACCAAGAGACCCAGTACTTC. Translating gives CASSRDRDQETQYF.

This rearrangement joins TRBV10-1 to TRBJ2-1; possible D gene TRBD1, 5 bases. Germline V CDR1 and CDR2: WNHNN, SYGVQD (reference sequence). Trimming took 4 bases from V and 4 from J, leaving 11 bases between them. The CDR3 runs 14 residues. The CDR3 here is CASSVDITYNEQFF. CDR3 in DNA: TGCGCCAGCAGTGTGGACATTACTTACAATGAGCAGTTCTTC.

The chain links TRBV7-9 to TRBJ2-7, with a possible D match to TRBD2 (6 bases). V lost 6 bases to trimming and J lost 3 bases, with 15 bases between them. Germline CDR1 reads SEHNR; CDR2 reads FQNEAQ (reference sequence). The CDR3 is 14 amino acids. The CDR3 bases are TGTGCCAGCAGTCCCGGGGGTGCGGGCTACGAGCAGTACTTC. Amino acids: CASSPGGAGYEQYF.

The chain is built from TRBV12-5 and TRBJ2-4; 9 nucleotides match TRBD1. V was clipped by 4 bases and J by 8 bases; unmatched bases: 12. This CDR3 has 16 residues. Germline loops: CDR1 LGHNT, CDR2 FRNRAP. The CDR3 region is CASGWTGQGERDIQYF. In DNA form, the CDR3 reads TGTGCTAGTGGTTGGACGGGACAGGGAGAACGGGACATTCAGTACTTC.

The chain is built from TRBV7-2 and TRBJ1-3; D might be TRBD1 (6 bases). The CDR3 runs 16 residues. Looked up from germline, CDR1 is SGHTA and CDR2 is FQGNSA. V was cut by 3 bases and J by 3 bases, with 15 bases left in between. CDR3 bases: TGTGCCAGCAGCTTCGAGGGGGAAGCTCTTGGAAACACCATATATTTT. Its protein product is CASSFEGEALGNTIYF.

The genes are TRBV30 and TRBJ1-4; TRBD1 matches at 8 bases. Germline assignment: CDR1 GTSNPN and CDR2 SVGIG (reference sequence). Trimming cost V 2 bases and J 4 bases; bases outside gene matches: 6. CDR3 length: 15 amino acids. This CDR3 reads CAWSLGQGLNEKLFF. The CDR3 DNA reads TGTGCCTGGAGTCTCGGACAGGGTCTTAATGAAAAACTGTTTTTT. The full variable domain, completed using reference TRBV30 and TRBJ1-4, is SQTIHQWPATLVQPVGSPLSLECTVEGTSNPNLYWYRQAAGRGLQLLFYSVGIGQISSEVPQNLSASRPQDRQFILSSKKLLLSDSGFYLCAWSLGQGLNEKLFFGSGTQLSVL.

The V and J genes are TRBV11-2 and TRBJ2-7; possibly TRBD1 for D (6 bases). This CDR3 is built from 14 residues. Germline lookup yields CDR1 SGHAT and CDR2 FQNNGV. Deletions cut 3 bases from V and 3 bases from J, with 12 bases between. In DNA, the CDR3 is TGTGCCAGCAGCTTCACCCGGGACAACTACGAGCAGTACTTC. Protein: CASSFTRDNYEQYF.

A few counts support this clone. The chain employs TRBV5-1 and TRBJ2-7; 7 bases map to TRBD1. Trimming cost V 2 bases and J 5 bases; bases outside gene matches: 16. CDR1 SGHRS and CDR2 YFSETQ come from the germline V gene. CDR3 length: 17 residues. The CDR3 DNA follows: TGCGCCAGCAGCTTCGGGCGGAATCCAAGGGGGCCCCACGAGCAGTACTTC. Its protein is CASSFGRNPRGPHEQYF. The full variable domain, completed using reference TRBV5-1 and TRBJ2-7, is KAGVTQTPRYLIKTRGQQVTLSCSPISGHRSVSWYQQTPGQGLQFLFEYFSETQRNKGNFPGRFSGRQFSNSRSEMNVSTLELGDSALYLCASSFGRNPRGPHEQYFGPGTRLTVT.

The chain couples TRBV5-4 to TRBJ2-2; D might be TRBD2 (6 bases). Germline-derived CDR1 and CDR2 are SGHNT and YYREEE (reference sequence). Trimming took off 1 base at V and 1 base at J, with 8 bases between the two ends. The CDR3 consists of 15 residues. In nucleotides, the CDR3 is TGTGCCAGCAGCTTGCTCGGGGGGAACACCGGGGAGCTGTTTTTT. Translated: CASSLLGGNTGELFF.

This clone was detected only a few times. This chain joins TRBV11-1 and TRBJ2-1; 8 nucleotides agree with TRBD2. CDR1 and CDR2 from the germline V gene are SGHAT and FQDESV (reference sequence). The CDR3 loop spans 14 amino acids. V was clipped by 5 bases and J by 9 bases; unmatched bases: 9. The CDR3 DNA follows: TGTGCCAGCAGCCCTCGGGGGGGGGCCACTGAGCAGTTCTTC. This gives the protein CASSPRGGATEQFF.

This clone was seen a few times. The CDR3 DNA sequence: TGTGCCAGCAGCGACTGGGACAGGCGGAACACTGAAGCTTTCTTT. This codes for CASSDWDRRNTEAFF. J is TRBJ1-1 and V is TRBV5-4; TRBD1 aligns across 8 bases. The CDR3 spans 15 residues. With V trimmed by 4 bases and J by 1 base, 6 bases remained unmatched. Germline CDR1 and CDR2: SGHNT and YYREEE (reference sequence).

The J gene is TRBJ1-2, the V gene TRBV19; 7 nucleotides match TRBD1. Germline loops: CDR1 LNHDA, CDR2 SQIVND (reference sequence). CDR3 size: 15 residues. V dropped 4 bases and J dropped 4; count of bases not matched to a gene: 9. CDR3 nucleotide sequence: TGTGCCAGTAGTACCCGACAGGGTTCCTCCTATGGCTACACCTTC. Encoded protein: CASSTRQGSSYGYTF.

The chain couples TRBV2 to TRBJ2-3; 10 bases match TRBD1. The CDR3 is 15 amino acids. Germline CDR1 SNHLY, CDR2 FYNNEI. Losses at the gene ends were 6 bases for V and 3 bases for J; bases not matched to a gene: 6. This CDR3 is CASSVDRGWTDTQYF. DNA of the CDR3: TGTGCCAGCAGCGTGGACAGGGGGTGGACAGATACGCAGTATTTT.

As for this clone: This CDR3 is also generated by other DNA sequences in the sample. V usage is TRBV4-1 and J usage is TRBJ2-2; D not certain. Germline CDR1 reads MGHRA; CDR2 reads YSYEKL. V dropped 3 bases and J dropped 3 bases, with 5 bases sitting between them. The CDR3 is made up of 13 amino acids. The CDR3 DNA reads TGCGCCAGCAGCCACCGAGACACCGGGGAGCTGTTTTTT. Its translation: CASSHRDTGELFF.

The sample holds a few counts of this clone. The chain employs TRBV10-3 and TRBJ1-5; tentative D call: TRBD1 (5 bases). CDR1 is ENHRY and CDR2 is SYGVKD in the germline V gene. The CDR3 is 13 amino acids. The V end was cut by 5 bases, the J end by 2 bases, with 7 bases between. The CDR3 nucleotides read TGTGCCATCAGTCAGGGTCGCAATCAGCCCCAGCATTTT. This codes for CAISQGRNQPQHF.

This clone was seen just once. The CDR3 nucleotides read TGCGCCAGCAGCCACCCCGGACAGGGGGCGAAAGGTGGCTACACCTTC. Translation gives CASSHPGQGAKGGYTF. The chain employs TRBV4-1 and TRBJ1-2, with 11 bases matching TRBD1. Germline V gene sequence: CDR1 MGHRA, CDR2 YSYEKL. The CDR3 spans 16 residues. The ends lost 3 bases at V and 7 bases at J; junction bases unmatched: 10.

The V call is TRBV9, the J call TRBJ2-2; D perhaps matches TRBD1 (6 bases). The V gene lost 3 bases and the J gene lost 5 bases, with 11 bases spanning the gap. The germline V gene encodes CDR1 SGDLS and CDR2 YYNGEE. This CDR3 contains 14 residues. The CDR3 spells CASSALDRTGELFF. The CDR3 nucleotides are TGTGCCAGCAGCGCTCTCGACAGGACCGGGGAGCTGTTTTTT. Full variable domain (rest looked up from reference TRBV9 and TRBJ2-2): DSGVTQTPKHLITATGQRVTLRCSPRSGDLSVYWYQQSLDQGLQFLIQYYNGEERAKGNILERFSAQQFPDLHSELNLSSLELGDSALYFCASSALDRTGELFFGEGSRLTVL.

This sequence joins TRBV11-2 and TRBJ1-1; D is unresolved. With 8 bases removed from V and 10 bases from J, the gap between germline ends came to 26 bases. The CDR3 has 15 residues. Germline CDR1 is SGHAT and CDR2 is FQNNGV. The CDR3 bases are TGTGCCAGCTCACTATTTATTAACTTTGTGGAGGGAGCTTTCTTT. This gives the protein CASSLFINFVEGAFF.

The J gene is TRBJ2-7, the V gene TRBV6-4; tentatively, D is TRBD1 (6 bases). This CDR3 comprises 14 residues. Germline V lookup: CDR1 MRHNA, CDR2 SNTAGT. Trimming removed 5 bases at V and 4 bases at J, with 15 bases between. CDR3 DNA: TGTGCCAGCAGTAACACGGGACACCTTTACGAGCAGTACTTC. The encoded protein is CASSNTGHLYEQYF.

V is TRBV4-1 and J is TRBJ2-7; 10 nucleotides agree with TRBD1. The CDR3 sequence is 16 residues long. Unmatched junction bases numbered 10, after V lost 4 bases and J lost 4 bases. CDR1 MGHRA and CDR2 YSYEKL come from the germline V gene. The CDR3 DNA sequence: TGCGCCAGCAGCCCGCCAACGACAGGGGGCTATTACGAGCAGTACTTC. Protein product: CASSPPTTGGYYEQYF.

This CDR3 reads CASGPGLAETYNEQFF. The DNA for the CDR3 is TGTGCTAGTGGTCCCGGACTAGCGGAGACCTACAATGAGCAGTTCTTC. The V call is TRBV12-5, the J call TRBJ2-1, with 10 bases fitting TRBD2. Germline V gene data show CDR1 as LGHNT and CDR2 as FRNRAP. The CDR3 extends over 16 amino acids. V dropped 5 bases and J dropped 2; count of bases not matched to a gene: 6. The entire variable domain, with the rest obtained from reference TRBV12-5 and TRBJ2-1, is as follows: DARVTQTPRHKVTEMGQEVTMRCQPILGHNTVFWYRQTMMQGLELLAYFRNRAPLDDSGMPKDRFSAEMPDATLATLKIQPSEPRDSAVYFCASGPGLAETYNEQFFGPGTRLTVL.

In this sample, this clone turned up a few times. The rearrangement links TRBV27 to TRBJ2-3, with 7 bases that match TRBD2. Germline V gene lookup returns CDR1 MNHEY and CDR2 SMNVEV (reference sequence). The CDR3 is 17 residues long. V lost 6 bases and J lost 3; bases outside the gene matches: 15. Here the CDR3 DNA reads TGTGCCAGCAGCCCGGACACGGGGGGTTGGGGTACAGATACGCAGTATTTT. Its translation is CASSPDTGGWGTDTQYF.

This clone was counted between two and nine times. V usage is TRBV6-6 and J usage is TRBJ2-1; 12 positions agree with TRBD2. The CDR3 contains 16 residues. The V and J ends lost 4 bases and 9 bases, in that order; junction bases with no gene match: 10. Germline V gene sequence: CDR1 MNHNY, CDR2 SVGAGI (reference sequence). For the CDR3, the DNA is TGTGCCAGCAGTTCCAGGACTAGCGGGGTGACAAGTGAGCAGTTCTTC. It yields the protein CASSSRTSGVTSEQFF.

The chain recombines TRBV7-8 with TRBJ2-3; tentative D call: TRBD2 (5 bases). Looked up from germline, CDR1 is SGHVS and CDR2 is FQNEAQ. Between the trimmed V and J ends, which lost 4 bases and 5 bases, there was a span of 16 bases. The length of the CDR3 is 15 residues. The CDR3 loop reads CASSWIVGRGDTQYF. The CDR3 region has the DNA TGTGCCAGCAGCTGGATCGTGGGGAGAGGAGATACGCAGTATTTT.

In the case of this clone: The junction and the germline gene differ at one end; a read error may be behind it. The chain recombines TRBV9 with TRBJ1-2, with D tentatively TRBD1 (5 bases). CDR3 length: 16 residues. The V gene's germline CDR1 is SGDLS and CDR2 YYNGEE. The CDR3 DNA reads TGTGCCGGCAGCGTAGCCCGGGGGACGGGTGTCTATGGCTACACCTTC. The encoded protein is CAGSVARGTGVYGYTF.

This clone was seen more than once but under ten times. V is TRBV2 and J is TRBJ2-5, with a weak D call TRBD1 (5 bases). Germline CDR1 is SNHLY and CDR2 is FYNNEI. The CDR3 loop spans 15 amino acids. The ends were cut back, 2 bases at V and 0 bases at J, with 10 bases in the middle. This CDR3 reads CASSEMDIYQETQYF. The CDR3 nucleotides are TGTGCCAGCAGTGAAATGGACATATACCAAGAGACCCAGTACTTC.

The rearrangement links TRBV9 to TRBJ2-7; TRBD2 aligns across 8 bases. The CDR3 loop spans 16 amino acids. Germline CDR1 reads SGDLS; CDR2 reads YYNGEE. V lost 0 bases, J lost 5 bases, and 10 bases stayed unmatched. In DNA form, the CDR3 reads TGTGCCAGCAGCGTAGCTTCCCGGGGGGGGGCTAACGAGCAGTACTTC. Amino acids: CASSVASRGGANEQYF.